A selection of T cell receptor beta chains follows, all from one sample in a study of blood T cell repertoires in COVID-19. TCRdb keeps only in-frame clones here, not all; method: immunoSEQ multiplex PCR. The data contain about 270,000 clones, roughly 86% of them seen just once; the ten biggest clones take up 8.5% to 9%. The sequenced sample consisted of peripheral blood. The source of these receptors is a man aged 40-55 years with active or convalescent COVID-19. The CDR3 runs from the conserved cysteine through the conserved F or W. A D gene is named only where the DNA matches it firmly. Size is stated for part of the rows, as once, few or many counts, or as a class when the clone is expanded.

CDR3 length: 15; J gene: TRBJ2-5; V gene: TRBV9; clone size: NA; D gene: TRBD1; CDR3 protein: CASSVATGGRETQYF; CDR3 DNA: TGTGCCAGCAGCGTAGCGACAGGGGGCCGAGAGACCCAGTACTTC
CDR3 length: 14; J gene: TRBJ2-2; V gene: TRBV7-7; clone size: NA; D gene: NA; CDR3 protein: CASSLEGFTGELFF; CDR3 DNA: TGTGCCAGCAGCTTAGAGGGGTTTACCGGGGAGCTGTTTTTT
CDR3 length: 15; J gene: TRBJ1-6; V gene: TRBV4-1; clone size: NA; D gene: TRBD1; CDR3 protein: CASSEAGGVASPLHF; CDR3 DNA: TGCGCCAGCAGCGAAGCAGGGGGCGTAGCTTCACCCCTCCACTTT
CDR3 length: 14; J gene: TRBJ2-3; V gene: TRBV14; clone size: NA; D gene: NA; CDR3 protein: CASSHTYPTDTQYF; CDR3 DNA: TGTGCCAGCAGCCACACATACCCCACAGATACGCAGTATTTT
CDR3 length: 13; J gene: TRBJ1-1; V gene: TRBV6-5; clone size: NA; D gene: NA; CDR3 protein: CASGGQKNTEAFF; CDR3 DNA: TGTGCCAGCGGAGGGCAGAAGAACACTGAAGCTTTCTTT
CDR3 length: 14; J gene: TRBJ2-1; V gene: TRBV3-1/TRBV3-2; clone size: NA; D gene: NA; CDR3 protein: CASSQARRANEQFF; CDR3 DNA: TGTGCCAGCAGCCAAGCTAGGAGGGCCAATGAGCAGTTCTTC
CDR3 length: 11; J gene: TRBJ2-7; V gene: TRBV20-1; clone size: NA; D gene: TRBD1; CDR3 protein: CSARFRDRVYF; CDR3 DNA: TGCAGTGCTAGGTTCCGGGACAGGGTCTACTTC
CDR3 length: 16; J gene: TRBJ2-2; V gene: TRBV7-6; clone size: few; D gene: TRBD2; CDR3 protein: CASSTRLADLTGELFF; CDR3 DNA: TGTGCCAGCAGCACTCGACTAGCGGATCTCACCGGGGAGCTGTTTTTT
CDR3 length: 15; J gene: TRBJ2-6; V gene: TRBV15; clone size: NA; D gene: TRBD1; CDR3 protein: CATSTGTVGANVLTF; CDR3 DNA: TGTGCCACCAGCACCGGGACAGTGGGGGCCAACGTCCTGACTTTC
CDR3 length: 14; J gene: TRBJ2-5; V gene: TRBV7-9; clone size: NA; D gene: NA; CDR3 protein: CASSFPGVLETQYF; CDR3 DNA: TGTGCCAGCAGCTTCCCGGGTGTTCTAGAGACCCAGTACTTC
CDR3 length: 13; J gene: TRBJ2-3; V gene: TRBV5-1; clone size: NA; D gene: NA; CDR3 protein: CASSLGGTDTQYF; CDR3 DNA: TGCGCCAGCAGCCTAGGTGGCACAGATACGCAGTATTTT
CDR3 length: 15; J gene: TRBJ2-1; V gene: TRBV9; clone size: NA; D gene: NA; CDR3 protein: CASSVVEGVWDEQFF; CDR3 DNA: TGTGCCAGCAGCGTAGTAGAAGGGGTATGGGATGAGCAGTTCTTC
CDR3 length: 13; J gene: TRBJ1-1; V gene: TRBV4-2; clone size: NA; D gene: TRBD1; CDR3 protein: CASMEDRATEAFF; CDR3 DNA: TGTGCCAGCATGGAGGACAGGGCTACTGAAGCTTTCTTT
CDR3 length: 17; J gene: TRBJ1-4; V gene: TRBV18; clone size: NA; D gene: NA; CDR3 protein: CASSPVFEGFVGEKLFF; CDR3 DNA: TGTGCCAGCTCACCGGTCTTTGAGGGTTTTGTGGGTGAAAAACTGTTTTTT
CDR3 length: 15; J gene: TRBJ2-3; V gene: TRBV3-1/TRBV3-2; clone size: NA; D gene: NA; CDR3 protein: CASSQDWAGRDTQYF; CDR3 DNA: TGTGCCAGCAGCCAAGATTGGGCAGGGAGGGATACGCAGTATTTT
CDR3 length: 13; J gene: TRBJ2-7; V gene: TRBV19; clone size: NA; D gene: NA; CDR3 protein: CASSMGLTTEQYF; CDR3 DNA: TGTGCCAGTAGTATGGGACTGACGACCGAGCAGTACTTC
CDR3 length: 16; J gene: TRBJ2-3; V gene: TRBV5-1; clone size: NA; D gene: TRBD2; CDR3 protein: CASSGGRGWGTDTQYF; CDR3 DNA: TGCGCCAGCAGCGGCGGGAGAGGGTGGGGCACAGATACGCAGTATTTT
CDR3 length: 15; J gene: TRBJ2-1; V gene: TRBV7-2; clone size: once; D gene: TRBD1; CDR3 protein: CASRGVGTAHNEQFF; CDR3 DNA: TGTGCCAGCAGGGGGGTAGGGACAGCCCACAATGAGCAGTTCTTC
CDR3 length: 12; J gene: TRBJ1-4; V gene: TRBV28; clone size: NA; D gene: NA; CDR3 protein: CASSLLGGKLFF; CDR3 DNA: TGTGCCAGCAGTTTATTGGGAGGAAAACTGTTTTTT
CDR3 length: 14; J gene: TRBJ2-2; V gene: TRBV6-6; clone size: NA; D gene: NA; CDR3 protein: CASSYSSGGGELFF; CDR3 DNA: TGTGCCAGCAGTTACTCGAGCGGTGGCGGGGAGCTGTTTTTT
CDR3 length: 17; J gene: TRBJ2-1; V gene: TRBV5-1; clone size: NA; D gene: NA; CDR3 protein: CASSLAALKSGYNEQFF; CDR3 DNA: TGCGCCAGCAGCTTGGCCGCCTTAAAGTCGGGTTACAATGAGCAGTTCTTC
CDR3 length: 16; J gene: TRBJ2-2; V gene: TRBV5-4; clone size: NA; D gene: TRBD2; CDR3 protein: CASSLGLAGNTGELFF; CDR3 DNA: TGTGCCAGCAGCTTGGGTCTAGCGGGTAACACCGGGGAGCTGTTTTTT
CDR3 length: 15; J gene: TRBJ2-7; V gene: TRBV28; clone size: NA; D gene: TRBD2; CDR3 protein: CASSLGSGGTYEQYF; CDR3 DNA: TGTGCCAGCAGTTTGGGTAGCGGGGGTACCTACGAGCAGTACTTC
CDR3 length: 13; J gene: TRBJ1-2; V gene: TRBV9; clone size: NA; D gene: NA; CDR3 protein: CASTGPRIWGYTF; CDR3 DNA: TGTGCCAGCACAGGGCCCCGAATCTGGGGCTACACCTTC
CDR3 length: 16; J gene: TRBJ1-1; V gene: TRBV7-2; clone size: NA; D gene: TRBD1; CDR3 protein: CASSVTFGTGGTEAFF; CDR3 DNA: TGTGCCAGCAGCGTCACCTTCGGGACAGGGGGCACTGAAGCTTTCTTT
CDR3 length: 17; J gene: TRBJ2-2; V gene: TRBV5-5; clone size: NA; D gene: TRBD2; CDR3 protein: CASSLEAGASNTGELFF; CDR3 DNA: TGTGCCAGCAGCTTAGAAGCGGGGGCCTCGAACACCGGGGAGCTGTTTTTT
CDR3 length: 14; J gene: TRBJ2-5; V gene: TRBV19; clone size: NA; D gene: NA; CDR3 protein: CASAGQPGAETQYF; CDR3 DNA: TGTGCCAGTGCGGGGCAACCCGGCGCGGAGACCCAGTACTTC
CDR3 length: 16; J gene: TRBJ1-1; V gene: TRBV6-5; clone size: NA; D gene: NA; CDR3 protein: CASSYDQQRANTEAFF; CDR3 DNA: TGTGCCAGCAGTTACGACCAACAGAGAGCGAACACTGAAGCTTTCTTT
CDR3 length: 17; J gene: TRBJ2-6; V gene: TRBV30; clone size: NA; D gene: TRBD2; CDR3 protein: CASGGAGLSSGANVLTF; CDR3 DNA: TGTGCCTCCGGGGGGGCAGGTCTATCCTCTGGGGCCAACGTCCTGACTTTC
CDR3 length: 14; J gene: TRBJ2-1; V gene: TRBV10-3; clone size: NA; D gene: TRBD2; CDR3 protein: CAIGLAGAVNEQFF; CDR3 DNA: TGTGCCATAGGACTAGCGGGAGCCGTCAATGAGCAGTTCTTC
CDR3 length: 14; J gene: TRBJ1-4; V gene: TRBV6-5; clone size: NA; D gene: NA; CDR3 protein: CASSPQGRNEKLFF; CDR3 DNA: TGTGCCAGCAGTCCACAGGGTAGAAATGAAAAACTGTTTTTT
CDR3 length: 15; J gene: TRBJ1-6; V gene: TRBV10-2; clone size: NA; D gene: TRBD1; CDR3 protein: CASSATGTGDSPLHF; CDR3 DNA: TGCGCCAGCAGTGCTACCGGGACAGGGGATTCACCCCTCCACTTT
CDR3 length: 14; J gene: TRBJ2-1; V gene: TRBV5-4; clone size: NA; D gene: TRBD2; CDR3 protein: CASSLFGGSIAPFF; CDR3 DNA: TGTGCCAGCAGCTTGTTCGGGGGGTCTATCGCTCCGTTCTTC
CDR3 length: 15; J gene: TRBJ2-5; V gene: TRBV27; clone size: once; D gene: TRBD1; CDR3 protein: CASSLTATGEETQYF; CDR3 DNA: TGTGCCAGCAGTTTAACCGCGACAGGGGAAGAGACCCAGTACTTC
CDR3 length: 15; J gene: TRBJ1-2; V gene: TRBV4-1; clone size: NA; D gene: TRBD1; CDR3 protein: CASSPWDRGNYGYTF; CDR3 DNA: TGCGCCAGCAGCCCCTGGGACAGGGGAAACTATGGCTACACCTTC
CDR3 length: 15; J gene: TRBJ2-1; V gene: TRBV24-1; clone size: NA; D gene: TRBD2; CDR3 protein: CATSAGTSRIDEQFF; CDR3 DNA: TGTGCCACCAGTGCCGGGACTAGCCGCATCGATGAGCAGTTCTTC
CDR3 length: 14; J gene: TRBJ2-1; V gene: TRBV11-2; clone size: NA; D gene: NA; CDR3 protein: CASSSSVWTVEQFF; CDR3 DNA: TGTGCCAGCAGCTCCAGCGTCTGGACTGTCGAGCAGTTCTTC
CDR3 length: 17; J gene: TRBJ1-3; V gene: TRBV7-9; clone size: NA; D gene: NA; CDR3 protein: CASSPPGALTSGNTIYF; CDR3 DNA: TGTGCCAGCAGCCCCCCTGGGGCTTTGACCTCTGGAAACACCATATATTTT
CDR3 length: 13; J gene: TRBJ2-1; V gene: TRBV18; clone size: NA; D gene: TRBD2; CDR3 protein: CASSPTGREEQFF; CDR3 DNA: TGTGCCAGCTCACCTACCGGGAGGGAGGAGCAGTTCTTC
CDR3 length: 15; J gene: TRBJ1-5; V gene: TRBV6-6; clone size: many; D gene: NA; CDR3 protein: CASSYALRDNQPQHF; CDR3 DNA: TGTGCCAGCAGTTACGCCCTCAGGGACAATCAGCCCCAGCATTTT
CDR3 length: 16; J gene: TRBJ2-2; V gene: TRBV7-9; clone size: NA; D gene: NA; CDR3 protein: CATILTRGRGAGELFF; CDR3 DNA: TGTGCCACTATCCTAACAAGGGGCCGTGGGGCCGGGGAGCTGTTTTTT
CDR3 length: 17; J gene: TRBJ2-1; V gene: TRBV5-1; clone size: NA; D gene: TRBD2; CDR3 protein: CASSLSGRPTSLGEQFF; CDR3 DNA: TGCGCCAGCAGCCTTAGCGGGAGGCCAACCTCCTTAGGGGAGCAGTTCTTC
CDR3 length: 15; J gene: TRBJ1-1; V gene: TRBV5-6; clone size: NA; D gene: NA; CDR3 protein: CASSSTGLLNTEAFF; CDR3 DNA: TGTGCCAGCAGCTCTACAGGGCTTTTGAACACTGAAGCTTTCTTT
CDR3 length: 14; J gene: TRBJ2-2; V gene: TRBV27; clone size: NA; D gene: TRBD1; CDR3 protein: CASRQGQGTGELFF; CDR3 DNA: TGTGCCAGCCGACAGGGGCAGGGCACCGGGGAGCTGTTTTTT
CDR3 length: 17; J gene: TRBJ1-4; V gene: TRBV3-1/TRBV3-2; clone size: NA; D gene: NA; CDR3 protein: CASSQGIQEVTNEKLFF; CDR3 DNA: TGTGCCAGCAGCCAAGGTATACAAGAGGTGACTAATGAAAAACTGTTTTTT
CDR3 length: 14; J gene: TRBJ1-2; V gene: TRBV28; clone size: NA; D gene: TRBD1; CDR3 protein: CASSFGTANYGYTF; CDR3 DNA: TGTGCCAGCAGTTTCGGGACAGCTAACTATGGCTACACCTTC
CDR3 length: 16; J gene: TRBJ2-7; V gene: TRBV2; clone size: NA; D gene: TRBD1; CDR3 protein: CASSEVGGTGVYEQYF; CDR3 DNA: TGTGCCAGCAGTGAAGTTGGCGGGACAGGGGTTTACGAGCAGTACTTC
CDR3 length: 15; J gene: TRBJ2-3; V gene: TRBV10-3; clone size: NA; D gene: NA; CDR3 protein: CATRASAGSTDTQYF; CDR3 DNA: TGTGCCACCCGGGCATCGGCAGGGAGCACAGATACGCAGTATTTT